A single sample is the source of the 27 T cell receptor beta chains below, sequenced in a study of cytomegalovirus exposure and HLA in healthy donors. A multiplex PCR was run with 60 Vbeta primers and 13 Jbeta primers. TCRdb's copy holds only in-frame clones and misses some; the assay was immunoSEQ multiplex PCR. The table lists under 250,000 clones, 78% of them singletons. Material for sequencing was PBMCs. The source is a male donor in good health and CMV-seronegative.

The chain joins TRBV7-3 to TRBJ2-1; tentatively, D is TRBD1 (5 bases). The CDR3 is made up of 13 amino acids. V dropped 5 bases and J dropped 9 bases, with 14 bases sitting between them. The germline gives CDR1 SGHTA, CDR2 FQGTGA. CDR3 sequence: CASSLNSGIEQFF. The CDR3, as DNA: TGTGCCAGCAGCCTAAACTCAGGGATTGAGCAGTTCTTC.

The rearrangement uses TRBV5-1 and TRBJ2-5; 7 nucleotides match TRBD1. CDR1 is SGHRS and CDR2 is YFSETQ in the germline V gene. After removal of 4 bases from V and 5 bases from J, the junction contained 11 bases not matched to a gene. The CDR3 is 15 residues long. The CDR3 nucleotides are TGCGCCAGCAGCCCCCGGGACAGACGTATCGAGACCCAGTACTTC. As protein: CASSPRDRRIETQYF.

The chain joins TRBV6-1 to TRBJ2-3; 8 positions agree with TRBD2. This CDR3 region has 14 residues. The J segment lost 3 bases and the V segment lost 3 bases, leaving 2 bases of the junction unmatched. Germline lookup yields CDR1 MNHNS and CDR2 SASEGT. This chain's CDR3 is CASSEIAGTDTQYF. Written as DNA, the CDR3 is TGTGCCAGCAGTGAGATAGCGGGAACAGATACGCAGTATTTT.

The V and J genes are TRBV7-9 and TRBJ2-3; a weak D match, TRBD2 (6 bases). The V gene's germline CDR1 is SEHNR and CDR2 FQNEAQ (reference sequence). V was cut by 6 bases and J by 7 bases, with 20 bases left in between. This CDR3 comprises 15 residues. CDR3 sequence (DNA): TGTGCCAGCAGGCCCGGGGGACCCCAGCCAAATACGCAGTATTTT. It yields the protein CASRPGGPQPNTQYF.

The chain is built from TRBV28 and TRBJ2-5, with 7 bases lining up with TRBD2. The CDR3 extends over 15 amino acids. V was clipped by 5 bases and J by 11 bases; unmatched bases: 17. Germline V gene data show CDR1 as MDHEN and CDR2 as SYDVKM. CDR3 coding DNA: TGTGCCAGCAGTCCCCCTGGCGGGAGTCGGGGGGAGCAGTACTTC. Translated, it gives CASSPPGGSRGEQYF.

The CDR3, as DNA: TGTGCCAGTAGTATAGATGGGACAGGCTATGGCTACACCTTC. Its translation: CASSIDGTGYGYTF. The rearrangement uses TRBV19 and TRBJ1-2; TRBD1 matches at 8 bases. Unmatched junction bases numbered 1, after V lost 0 bases and J lost 4 bases. Germline lookup yields CDR1 LNHDA and CDR2 SQIVND (reference sequence). The CDR3 spans 14 residues.

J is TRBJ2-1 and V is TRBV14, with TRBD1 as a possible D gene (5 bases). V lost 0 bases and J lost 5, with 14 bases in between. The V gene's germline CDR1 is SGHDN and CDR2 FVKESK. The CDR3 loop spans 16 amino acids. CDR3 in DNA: TGTGCCAGCAGCCAAGAATTGGGGCGGATAAACAATGAGCAGTTCTTC. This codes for CASSQELGRINNEQFF.

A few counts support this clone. For the CDR3, the DNA is TGTGCCAGCAGCCAACCCGGGGATACGCAGTATTTT. It codes for CASSQPGDTQYF. V usage is TRBV27 and J usage is TRBJ2-3; D uncertain. CDR3 size: 12 residues. Germline assignment: CDR1 MNHEY and CDR2 SMNVEV (reference sequence). V was trimmed by 6 bases and J by 6 bases, leaving 10 bases between them.

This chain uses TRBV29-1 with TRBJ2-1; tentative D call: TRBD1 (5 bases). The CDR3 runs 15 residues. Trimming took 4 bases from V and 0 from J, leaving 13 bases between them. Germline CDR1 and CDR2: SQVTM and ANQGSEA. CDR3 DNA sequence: TGCAGCGTTGCAAGGGGCCAAAGCTCCTACAATGAGCAGTTCTTC. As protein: CSVARGQSSYNEQFF.

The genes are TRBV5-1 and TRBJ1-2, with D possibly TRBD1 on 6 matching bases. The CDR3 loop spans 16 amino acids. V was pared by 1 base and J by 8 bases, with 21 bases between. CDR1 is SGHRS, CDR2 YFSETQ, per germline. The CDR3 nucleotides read TGCGCCAGCAGCTTGACCGCGACAGGTGCTCTTGAGGGCTACACCTTC. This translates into CASSLTATGALEGYTF.

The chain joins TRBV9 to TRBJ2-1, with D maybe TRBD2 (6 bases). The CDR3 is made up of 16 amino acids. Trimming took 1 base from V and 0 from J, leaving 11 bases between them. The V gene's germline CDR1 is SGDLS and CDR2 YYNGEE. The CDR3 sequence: CASSVHGGDSYNEQFF. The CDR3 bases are TGTGCCAGCAGCGTACACGGCGGGGACTCCTACAATGAGCAGTTCTTC.

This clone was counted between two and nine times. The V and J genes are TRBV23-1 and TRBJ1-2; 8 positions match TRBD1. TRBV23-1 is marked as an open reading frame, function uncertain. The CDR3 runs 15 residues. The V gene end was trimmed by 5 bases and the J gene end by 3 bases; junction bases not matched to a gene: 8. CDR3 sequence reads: CASSERGQGDYGYTF. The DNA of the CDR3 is TGCGCCAGCAGTGAACGAGGACAGGGCGACTATGGCTACACCTTC.

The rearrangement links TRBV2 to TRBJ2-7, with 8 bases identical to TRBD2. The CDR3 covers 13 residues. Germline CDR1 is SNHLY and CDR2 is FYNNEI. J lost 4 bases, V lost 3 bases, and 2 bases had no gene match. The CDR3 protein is CASSDTSGYEQYF. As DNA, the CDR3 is TGTGCCAGCAGTGACACTAGCGGATACGAGCAGTACTTC.

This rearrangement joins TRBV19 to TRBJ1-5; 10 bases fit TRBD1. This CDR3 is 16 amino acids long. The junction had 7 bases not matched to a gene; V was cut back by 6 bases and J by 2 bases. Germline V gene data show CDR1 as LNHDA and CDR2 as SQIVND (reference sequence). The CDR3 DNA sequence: TGTGCCAGTAGCCTCCGGGACAGGGGCGGCAATCAGCCCCAGCATTTT. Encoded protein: CASSLRDRGGNQPQHF.

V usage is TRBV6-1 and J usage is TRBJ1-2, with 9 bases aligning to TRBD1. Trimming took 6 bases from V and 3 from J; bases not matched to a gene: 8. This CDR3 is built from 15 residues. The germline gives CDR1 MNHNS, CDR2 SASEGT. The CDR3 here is CASREPGQGDYGYTF. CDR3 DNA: TGTGCCAGCAGAGAACCGGGACAGGGTGACTATGGCTACACCTTC.

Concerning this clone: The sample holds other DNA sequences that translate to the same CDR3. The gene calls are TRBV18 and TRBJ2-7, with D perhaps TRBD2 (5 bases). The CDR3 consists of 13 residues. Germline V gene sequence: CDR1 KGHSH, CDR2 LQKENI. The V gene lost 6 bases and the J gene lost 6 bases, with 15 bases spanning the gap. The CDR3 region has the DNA TGTGCCAGCTCGCCGCTAGCTTCTGGCGAGCAGTACTTC. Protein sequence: CASSPLASGEQYF.

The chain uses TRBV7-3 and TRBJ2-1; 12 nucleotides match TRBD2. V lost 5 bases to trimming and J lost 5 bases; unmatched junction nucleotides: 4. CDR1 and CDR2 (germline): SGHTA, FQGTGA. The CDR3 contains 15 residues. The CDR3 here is CASSRTSGAHNEQFF. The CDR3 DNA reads TGTGCCAGCAGCCGGACTAGCGGGGCTCACAATGAGCAGTTCTTC. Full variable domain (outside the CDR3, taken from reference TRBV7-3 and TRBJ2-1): GAGVSQTPSNKVTEKGKYVELRCDPISGHTALYWYRQSLGQGPEFLIYFQGTGAADDSGLPNDRFFAVRPEGSVSTLKIQRTERGDSAVYLCASSRTSGAHNEQFFGPGTRLTVL.

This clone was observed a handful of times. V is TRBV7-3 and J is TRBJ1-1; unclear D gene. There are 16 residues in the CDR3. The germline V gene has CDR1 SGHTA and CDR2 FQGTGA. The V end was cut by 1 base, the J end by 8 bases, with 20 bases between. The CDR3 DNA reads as TGTGCCAGCAGCTTAAATCCCTGGGCAGGTACAACCGAAGCTTTCTTT. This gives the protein CASSLNPWAGTTEAFF.

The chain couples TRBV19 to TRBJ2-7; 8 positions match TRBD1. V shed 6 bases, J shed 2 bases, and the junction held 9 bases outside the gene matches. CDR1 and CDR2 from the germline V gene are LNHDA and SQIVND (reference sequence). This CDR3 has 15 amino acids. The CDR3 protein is CASSTDRVGPYEQYF. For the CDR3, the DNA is TGTGCCAGTAGCACGGACAGGGTAGGCCCCTACGAGCAGTACTTC.

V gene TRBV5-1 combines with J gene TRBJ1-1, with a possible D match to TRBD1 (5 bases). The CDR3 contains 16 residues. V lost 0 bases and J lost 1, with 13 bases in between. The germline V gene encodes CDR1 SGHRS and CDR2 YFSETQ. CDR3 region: CASSLGATAGNTEAFF. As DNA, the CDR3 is TGCGCCAGCAGCTTGGGCGCGACAGCGGGGAACACTGAAGCTTTCTTT.

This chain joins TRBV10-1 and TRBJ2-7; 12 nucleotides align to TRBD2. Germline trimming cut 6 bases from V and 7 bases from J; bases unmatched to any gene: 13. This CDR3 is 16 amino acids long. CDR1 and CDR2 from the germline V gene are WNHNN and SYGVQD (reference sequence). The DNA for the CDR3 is TGCGCCAGCAGCCCCCTCCACTCGACTAGCGGGAGTGAGCAGTACTTC. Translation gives CASSPLHSTSGSEQYF.

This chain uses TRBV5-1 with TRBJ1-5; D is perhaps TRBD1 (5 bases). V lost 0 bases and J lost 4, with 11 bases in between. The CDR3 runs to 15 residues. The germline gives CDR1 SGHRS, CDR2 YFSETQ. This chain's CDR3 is CASSLDGGGNQPQHF. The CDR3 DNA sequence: TGCGCCAGCAGCTTGGACGGGGGAGGTAATCAGCCCCAGCATTTT.

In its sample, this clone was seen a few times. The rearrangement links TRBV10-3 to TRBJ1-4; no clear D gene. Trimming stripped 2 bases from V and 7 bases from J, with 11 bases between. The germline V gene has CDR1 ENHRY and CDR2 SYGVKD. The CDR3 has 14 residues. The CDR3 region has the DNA TGTGCCATCAGTGAGGGAGGAAAAGGTGAAAAACTGTTTTTT. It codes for CAISEGGKGEKLFF.

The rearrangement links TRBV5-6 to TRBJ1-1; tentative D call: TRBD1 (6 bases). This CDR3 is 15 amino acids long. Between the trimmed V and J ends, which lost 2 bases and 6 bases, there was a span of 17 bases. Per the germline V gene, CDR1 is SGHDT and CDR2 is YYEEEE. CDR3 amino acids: CASSLGGASSAEAFF. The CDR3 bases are TGTGCCAGCAGCTTAGGGGGGGCGAGCAGTGCTGAAGCTTTCTTT.

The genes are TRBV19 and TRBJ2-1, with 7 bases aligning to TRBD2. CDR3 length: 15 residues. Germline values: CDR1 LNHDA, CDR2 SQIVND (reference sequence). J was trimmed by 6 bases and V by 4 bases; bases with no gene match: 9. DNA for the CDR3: TGTGCCAGTAGTAGGTCGCCTAGCGGAGTCAATGAGCAGTTCTTC. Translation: CASSRSPSGVNEQFF.

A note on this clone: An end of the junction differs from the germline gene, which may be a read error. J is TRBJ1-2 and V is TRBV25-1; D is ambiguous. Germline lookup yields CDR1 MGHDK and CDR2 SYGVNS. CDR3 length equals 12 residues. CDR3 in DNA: TGTGCCAGCAGTGAGGGTAAGAGGCGCCCCTTCTTC. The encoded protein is CASSEGKRRPFF.

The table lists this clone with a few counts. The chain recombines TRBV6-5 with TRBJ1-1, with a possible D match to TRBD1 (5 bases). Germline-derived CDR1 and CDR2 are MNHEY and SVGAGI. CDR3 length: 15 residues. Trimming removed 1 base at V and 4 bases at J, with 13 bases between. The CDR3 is CASSYWGGGGTEAFF. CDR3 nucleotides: TGTGCCAGCAGTTACTGGGGCGGGGGGGGCACTGAAGCTTTCTTT.